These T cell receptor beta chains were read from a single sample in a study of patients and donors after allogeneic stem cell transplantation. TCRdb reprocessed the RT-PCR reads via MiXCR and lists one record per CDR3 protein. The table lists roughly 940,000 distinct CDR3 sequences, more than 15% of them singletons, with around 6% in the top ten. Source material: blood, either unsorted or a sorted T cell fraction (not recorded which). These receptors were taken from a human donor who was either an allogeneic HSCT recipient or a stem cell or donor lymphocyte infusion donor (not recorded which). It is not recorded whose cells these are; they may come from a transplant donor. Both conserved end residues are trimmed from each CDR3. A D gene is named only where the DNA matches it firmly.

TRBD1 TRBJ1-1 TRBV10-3 AIVRDRGTNTEAF
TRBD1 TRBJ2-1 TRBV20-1 SARDRGDEQF
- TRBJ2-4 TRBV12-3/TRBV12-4 ASSLHSRAPVVQY
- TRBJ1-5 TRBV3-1 ASSQAQMNQPQH
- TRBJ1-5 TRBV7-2 ASSLSAGEANQPQH
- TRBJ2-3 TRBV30 AWSVHVGQRSDTQY
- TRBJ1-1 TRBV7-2 ASNDGFLTEAF
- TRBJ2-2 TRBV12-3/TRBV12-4 ASRLEGELF
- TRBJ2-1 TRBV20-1 SARDSRAQYNEQF
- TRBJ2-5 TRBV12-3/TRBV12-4 ASSTRTEGETQY
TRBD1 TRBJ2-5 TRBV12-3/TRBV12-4 ASRWDTGGVD
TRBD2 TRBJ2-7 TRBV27 ASSLSGLAGTETYEQY
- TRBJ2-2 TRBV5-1 ASSLGGVGELF
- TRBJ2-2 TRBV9 ATRGRNTGELF
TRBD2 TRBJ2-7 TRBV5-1 ASSLASGVTYEQY
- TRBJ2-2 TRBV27 ASSFVGEDTGELF
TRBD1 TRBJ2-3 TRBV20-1 SARITGALDTQY
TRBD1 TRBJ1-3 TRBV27 ASSRTGASGNTIY
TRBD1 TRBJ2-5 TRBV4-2 ASSQDGQGQETQY
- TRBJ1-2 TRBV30 AWKGQRICT
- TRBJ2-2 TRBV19 ASRNPPGRRNTGELF
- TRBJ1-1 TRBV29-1 SAAEGGKTEAF
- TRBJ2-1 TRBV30 AWSVRLGTNNEQF
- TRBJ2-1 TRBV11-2 ASSFLLSHEQF
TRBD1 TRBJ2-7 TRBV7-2 ASSQGQLPYEQY
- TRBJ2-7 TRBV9 ASSVAGTPYEQY
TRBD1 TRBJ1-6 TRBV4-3 ASSQETGVRSPLH
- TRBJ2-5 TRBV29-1 SVAGTELEETQY
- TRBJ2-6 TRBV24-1 ATSDHSSGANVLT
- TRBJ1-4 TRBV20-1 SAPFGTRNEKLF
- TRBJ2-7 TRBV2 ASSEEGWREYEQY
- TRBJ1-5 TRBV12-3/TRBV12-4 ASSLNGAGVTNQPQH
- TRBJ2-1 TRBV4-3 ASSQAAGVQF
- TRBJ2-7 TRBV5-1 ASSLVTRFSYEQY